The 17 T cell receptor beta chains listed next were all sequenced from one sample in a study of blood T cell repertoires in COVID-19. Clones were sequenced by immunoSEQ multiplex PCR, and TCRdb holds only the in-frame ones, with some missing. In the table there are about 350,000 clones, approximately 86% of which are singletons. Sequenced material: peripheral blood. Receptors originate from a woman aged 60-75 years with COVID-19, enrolled during active disease.

This clone appeared once. J is TRBJ2-1 and V is TRBV11-3, with 8 bases matching TRBD2. This CDR3 spans 17 amino acids. Trimming took 1 base from V and 5 from J; bases not matched to a gene: 10. CDR1 is SGHNT, CDR2 YENEEA, per germline. As DNA, the CDR3 is TGTGCCAGCAGCTTAGGAATCTCGGGGGGGGACAACAATGAGCAGTTCTTC. Protein sequence: CASSLGISGGDNNEQFF.

Worth noting for this clone: Its ends do not fully match the called genes, so a read error is possible. CDR3 nucleotides: TGTGCCAGCAGCCAAGACTTGGGGGGGGGCCCTTCCTACGGGCAGTACTTC. Protein product: CASSQDLGGGPSYGQYF. V is TRBV3-1 (or the pseudogene TRBV3-2) and J is TRBJ2-7, with a tentative D call TRBD2 (7 bases). The CDR3 extends over 17 amino acids. Germline V gene data show CDR1 as LGHDT and CDR2 as YNNKEL (reference sequence).

The chain combines TRBV11-3 with TRBJ1-4, with D possibly matching TRBD1 (6 bases). The CDR3 spans 15 residues. Germline values: CDR1 SGHNT, CDR2 YENEEA. Trimming took off 3 bases at V and 6 bases at J, with 14 bases between the two ends. The CDR3 sequence: CASSFGQGTYEKLFF. CDR3 coding DNA: TGTGCCAGCAGCTTCGGCCAGGGGACCTATGAAAAACTGTTTTTT.

The V and J genes are TRBV7-3 and TRBJ1-1; TRBD1 agrees at 7 bases. Germline lookup yields CDR1 SGHTA and CDR2 FQGTGA. The CDR3 extends over 12 amino acids. V lost 5 bases and J lost 7; bases outside the gene matches: 4. The CDR3 spells CASSKGDSEAFF. As DNA, the CDR3 is TGTGCCAGCAGCAAGGGGGACAGTGAAGCTTTCTTT.

The V call is TRBV10-2, the J call TRBJ1-5; D uncertain. Germline assignment: CDR1 WSHSY and CDR2 SAAADI. The CDR3 totals 16 residues. Trimming removed 1 base from V and 0 bases from J, with 10 bases in between. Here the CDR3 reads CASSEFGLLSNQPQHF. The CDR3 DNA reads TGCGCCAGCAGTGAGTTCGGACTTCTTAGCAATCAGCCCCAGCATTTT.

V is TRBV4-1 and J is TRBJ2-7, with D possibly being TRBD2 (6 bases). Germline loops: CDR1 MGHRA, CDR2 YSYEKL. CDR3 length: 16 residues. Trimming took off 0 bases at V and 2 bases at J, with 14 bases between the two ends. For the CDR3, the DNA is TGCGCCAGCAGCCAAGATCCGAGCGGGCGCACCTACGAGCAGTACTTC. This encodes CASSQDPSGRTYEQYF.

This clone was picked up a small number of times. The J gene is TRBJ2-7, the V gene TRBV10-3, with D tentatively TRBD1 (6 bases). The CDR3 covers 12 residues. Germline assignment: CDR1 ENHRY and CDR2 SYGVKD. V was cut by 4 bases and J by 4 bases, with 8 bases left in between. As DNA, the CDR3 is TGTGCCATCAGTGTACAGGGTTACGAGCAGTACTTC. Residues: CAISVQGYEQYF.

The chain combines TRBV5-1 with TRBJ1-6; TRBD1 aligns across 10 bases. The CDR3 loop spans 15 amino acids. Trimming took 4 bases from V and 7 from J; bases not matched to a gene: 5. CDR1 is SGHRS and CDR2 is YFSETQ in the germline V gene. This CDR3 is CASSAGTGENSPLHF. DNA for the CDR3: TGCGCCAGCAGCGCGGGGACAGGGGAAAATTCACCCCTCCACTTT.

The sample holds one count of this clone. The V and J genes are TRBV4-2 and TRBJ2-3; TRBD2 matches at 10 bases. V shed 1 base, J shed 0 bases, and the junction held 7 bases outside the gene matches. Germline assignment: CDR1 LGHNA and CDR2 YNFKEQ. The CDR3 runs to 18 residues. The CDR3 DNA sequence: TGTGCCAGCAGCCAAGGACTAGCGGGCTCCCCTAGCACAGATACGCAGTATTTT. Residues: CASSQGLAGSPSTDTQYF.

The chain employs TRBV7-6 and TRBJ2-2; no firm D call. The CDR3 length is 14 residues. Trimming left V 5 bases short and J 5 bases short, with 12 bases between. CDR1 is SGHVS, CDR2 FNYEAQ, per germline. DNA of the CDR3: TGTGCCAGCAGCCTACGACATGAAACCGGGGAGCTGTTTTTT. It codes for CASSLRHETGELFF.

This chain uses TRBV9 with TRBJ2-2; TRBD1 matches 8 bases. This CDR3 region has 14 residues. J gave up 6 bases and V 3 bases, and 4 bases lay outside the gene matches. Germline V lookup: CDR1 SGDLS, CDR2 YYNGEE. CDR3 nucleotide sequence: TGTGCCAGCAGCGGACAGGGGATATCCGGGGAGCTGTTTTTT. It codes for CASSGQGISGELFF.

The chain employs TRBV6-5 and TRBJ2-7; perhaps TRBD1 as D (5 bases). The CDR3 sequence is 13 residues long. Trimming took off 2 bases at V and 9 bases at J, with 14 bases between the two ends. From germline, CDR1 is MNHEY and CDR2 SVGAGI. The CDR3 DNA is TGTGCCAGCAGTTACCCAGGGTCAAAATTGCAGTACTTC. Translating gives CASSYPGSKLQYF.

The gene calls are TRBV30 and TRBJ2-1; perhaps TRBD2 as D (6 bases). In germline, CDR1 is GTSNPN, CDR2 SVGIG (reference sequence). This CDR3 has 12 residues. Trimming removed 2 bases from V and 10 bases from J, with 12 bases in between. The CDR3 is CAWSSSLAEQFF. The CDR3 coding sequence is TGTGCCTGGAGTTCCTCCCTAGCGGAGCAGTTCTTC. Full variable domain (missing parts from reference TRBV30 and TRBJ2-1): SQTIHQWPATLVQPVGSPLSLECTVEGTSNPNLYWYRQAAGRGLQLLFYSVGIGQISSEVPQNLSASRPQDRQFILSSKKLLLSDSGFYLCAWSSSLAEQFFGPGTRLTVL.

The CDR3 bases are TGTGCCAGCAGCCCAACGGACAGGGGCTTTGGAAACACCATATATTTT. Its translation: CASSPTDRGFGNTIYF. The chain links TRBV27 to TRBJ1-3, with 9 positions matching TRBD1. V trimming: 6 bases; J trimming: 3 bases; junction bases outside the gene matches: 9. CDR3 length equals 16 residues. Germline V gene lookup returns CDR1 MNHEY and CDR2 SMNVEV (reference sequence).

This clone was counted a few times. This chain connects TRBV27 to TRBJ1-2, with 11 positions matching TRBD1. CDR3 length equals 14 residues. V gave up 7 bases and J gave up 3 bases; unmatched junction bases: 4. Germline loops: CDR1 MNHEY, CDR2 SMNVEV (reference sequence). The CDR3 nucleotides are TGTGCCAGCAATATGGGACAGGGGGACTATGGCTACACCTTC. Amino acids: CASNMGQGDYGYTF.

The rearrangement uses TRBV7-9 and TRBJ1-2, with 9 bases matching TRBD1. The CDR3 runs 14 residues. The germline CDR1 and CDR2 sequences are SEHNR and FQNEAQ (reference sequence). Trimming removed 3 bases from V and 8 bases from J; junction bases left unmatched: 7. DNA for the CDR3: TGTGCCAGCAGCTTTAAGGAGGGGACAGGGGGCTACACCTTC. As protein: CASSFKEGTGGYTF.

V and J are TRBV29-1 and TRBJ2-1; 8 bases fit TRBD1. Unmatched junction bases numbered 7, after V lost 7 bases and J lost 2 bases. Germline CDR1 is SQVTM and CDR2 is ANQGSEA. The CDR3 runs 14 residues. In nucleotides, the CDR3 is TGCAGCGCTTCCCAGGGGGCGACCTACAATGAGCAGTTCTTC. This gives the protein CSASQGATYNEQFF.